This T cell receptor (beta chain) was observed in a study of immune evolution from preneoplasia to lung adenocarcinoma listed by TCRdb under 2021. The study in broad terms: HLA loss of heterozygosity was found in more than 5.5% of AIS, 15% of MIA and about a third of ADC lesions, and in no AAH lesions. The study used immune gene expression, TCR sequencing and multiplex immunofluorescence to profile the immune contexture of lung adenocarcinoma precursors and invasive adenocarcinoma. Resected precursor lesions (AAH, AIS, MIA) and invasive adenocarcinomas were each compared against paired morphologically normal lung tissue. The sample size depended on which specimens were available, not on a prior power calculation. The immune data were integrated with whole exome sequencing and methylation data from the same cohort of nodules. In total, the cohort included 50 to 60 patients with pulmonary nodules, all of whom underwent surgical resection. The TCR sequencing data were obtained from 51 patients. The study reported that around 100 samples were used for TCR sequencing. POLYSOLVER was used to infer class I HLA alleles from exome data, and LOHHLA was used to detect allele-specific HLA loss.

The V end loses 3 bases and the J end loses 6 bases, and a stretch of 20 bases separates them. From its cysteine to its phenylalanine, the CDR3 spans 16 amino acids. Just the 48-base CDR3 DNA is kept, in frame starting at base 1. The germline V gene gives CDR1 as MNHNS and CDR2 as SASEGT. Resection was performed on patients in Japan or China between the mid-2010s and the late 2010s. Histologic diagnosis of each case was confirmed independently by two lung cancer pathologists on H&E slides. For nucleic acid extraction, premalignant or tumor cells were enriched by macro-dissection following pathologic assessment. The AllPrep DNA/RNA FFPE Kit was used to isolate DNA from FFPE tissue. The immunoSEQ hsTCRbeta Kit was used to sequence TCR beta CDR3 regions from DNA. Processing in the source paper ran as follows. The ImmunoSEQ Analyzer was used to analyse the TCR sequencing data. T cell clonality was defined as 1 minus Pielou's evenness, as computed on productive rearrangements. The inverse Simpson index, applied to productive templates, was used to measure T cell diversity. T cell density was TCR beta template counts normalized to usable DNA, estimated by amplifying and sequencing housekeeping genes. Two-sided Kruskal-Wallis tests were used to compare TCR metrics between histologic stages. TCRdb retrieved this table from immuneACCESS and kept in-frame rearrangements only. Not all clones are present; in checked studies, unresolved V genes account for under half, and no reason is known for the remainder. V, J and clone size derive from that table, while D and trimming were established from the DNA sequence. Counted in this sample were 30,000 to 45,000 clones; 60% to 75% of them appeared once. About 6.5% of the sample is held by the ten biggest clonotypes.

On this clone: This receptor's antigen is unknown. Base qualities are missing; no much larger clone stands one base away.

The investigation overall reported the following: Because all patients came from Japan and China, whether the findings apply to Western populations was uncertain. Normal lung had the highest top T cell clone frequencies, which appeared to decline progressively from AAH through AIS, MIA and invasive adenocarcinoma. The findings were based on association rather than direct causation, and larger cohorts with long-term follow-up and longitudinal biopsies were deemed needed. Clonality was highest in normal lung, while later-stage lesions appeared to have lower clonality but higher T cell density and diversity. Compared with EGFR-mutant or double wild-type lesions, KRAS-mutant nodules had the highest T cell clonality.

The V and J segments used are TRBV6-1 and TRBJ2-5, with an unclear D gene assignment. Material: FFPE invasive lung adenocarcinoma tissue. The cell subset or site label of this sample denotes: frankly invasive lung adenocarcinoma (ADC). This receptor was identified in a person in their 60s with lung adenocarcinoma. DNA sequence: TGTGCCAGCAGTGACCCCGCCGTGATTTCTCGTCAGACCCAGTACTTC. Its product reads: CASSDPAVISRQTQYF.